This T cell receptor beta chain was found in a study of T cells after yellow fever vaccination. CDR1 SEHNR and CDR2 FQNEAQ come from the germline V gene (reference sequence). This CDR3 spans 15 amino acids. V dropped 8 bases and J dropped 1 base, with 15 bases sitting between them. This clonotype has just a few counts. One entry per CDR3 protein, called by TCRdb with MiXCR from the 5' RACE reads. The sample consists of roughly 330,000 distinct CDR3 sequences, 6.8% of them appearing once. The sequences come from PBMCs, collected approximately 47 days after the first yellow fever vaccination. The J gene is TRBJ2-1, the V gene TRBV7-9, with D tentatively TRBD1 (5 bases). This sequence was found in a man younger than 35 who received the YFV17D yellow fever vaccine. The CDR3 region is CASDRATVSYNEQFF. In DNA form, the CDR3 reads TGTGCCAGCGACCGCGCGACAGTTTCCTACAATGAGCAGTTCTTC. The variable domain in full, completed from reference TRBV7-9 and TRBJ2-1, reads DTGVSQNPRHKITKRGQNVTFRCDPISEHNRLYWYRQTLGQGPEFLTYFQNEAQLEKSRLLSDRFSAERPKGSFSTLEIQRTEQGDSAMYLCASDRATVSYNEQFFGPGTRLTVL.